This T cell receptor beta chain is from a study of human T cells and chemical hapten exposure. This clonotype was seen ten or more times. Its antigen is unidentified. Losses at the gene ends were 6 bases for V and 7 bases for J; bases not matched to a gene: 8. This CDR3 is 16 amino acids long. CDR1 is MNHEY, CDR2 SVGEGT, per germline. One entry per CDR3 protein, called by TCRdb with MiXCR from the RACE reads. The profile shows about 120,000 distinct CDR3 sequences, about 14% of them singletons. Time point given: pre-sensitization, week 0. Specified treatment: therapeutic diphenylcyclopropenone sensitization with weekly scalp DPC. The study drew its donors from alopecia patients who were 18 to 70 years old and suitable for DPC. Study-wide results and caveats: Significantly more large CDR3 similarity clusters arose among expanded TCRs than among controls.

The specimen was whole blood, collected in connection with sensitization to the hapten diphenylcyclopropenone (DPC). The chain links TRBV6-2 or TRBV6-3 to TRBJ2-1, with 14 bases aligning to TRBD2. The receptor comes from a young woman with alopecia areata. Some clones in this sample may be carry-over from other donors' samples. The DNA for the CDR3 is TGTGCCAGCAGCCCAAGACTAGCGGGGGGGCTAAATGAGCAGTTCTTC. It specifies CASSPRLAGGLNEQFF.